The clone carrying this T cell receptor (beta chain) was observed a handful of times. Its antigen is unknown. The sample belongs to a study of spatial heterogeneity in lung cancer. Time point reported: sample taken at primary tumor resection. From tumor, nontumor lung or frozen PBMC, whole RNA was taken unsorted for sequencing. The donor population consisted of approximately 68 patients with untreated, early-stage non-small cell lung cancer. TCRdb re-called the 5' RACE reads through MiXCR, storing one row per CDR3 protein. The sample consists of approximately 90,000 distinct CDR3 sequences, roughly 10% of them appearing once. The CDR3 extends over 15 amino acids. V shed 3 bases and J shed 1 base, with 12 bases lying between them. Study observations and caveats: Detection of ubiquitous tumor TCRs in blood was higher at resection than follow-up.

This receptor was identified in a male donor with early-stage non-small cell lung cancer. The sequencing here drew on PBMCs, taken at surgery. The chain carries TRBV12-3 or TRBV12-4 and TRBJ1-2; D is ambiguous. The DNA for the CDR3 is TGTGCCAGCAGTTTCGAGGACGGCTTTAACTATGGCTACACCTTC. Its protein product is CASSFEDGFNYGYTF.